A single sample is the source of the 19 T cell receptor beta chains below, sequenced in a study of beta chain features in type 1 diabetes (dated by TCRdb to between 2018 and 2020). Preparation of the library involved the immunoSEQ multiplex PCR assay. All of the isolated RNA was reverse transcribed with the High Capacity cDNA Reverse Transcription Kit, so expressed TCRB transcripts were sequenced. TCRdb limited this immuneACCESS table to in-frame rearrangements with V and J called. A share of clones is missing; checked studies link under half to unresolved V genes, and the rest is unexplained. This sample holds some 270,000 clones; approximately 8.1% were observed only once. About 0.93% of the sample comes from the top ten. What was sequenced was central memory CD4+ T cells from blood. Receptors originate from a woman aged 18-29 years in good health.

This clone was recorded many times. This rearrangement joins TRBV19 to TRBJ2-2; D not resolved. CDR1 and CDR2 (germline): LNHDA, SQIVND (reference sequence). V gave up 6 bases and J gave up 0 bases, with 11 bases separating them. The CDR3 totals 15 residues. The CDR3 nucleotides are TGTGCCAGTAGGCCCTCGGAAGCGAACACCGGGGAGCTGTTTTTT. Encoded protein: CASRPSEANTGELFF. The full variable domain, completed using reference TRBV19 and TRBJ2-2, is DGGITQSPKYLFRKEGQNVTLSCEQNLNHDAMYWYRQDPGQGLRLIYYSQIVNDFQKGDIAEGYSVSREKKESFPLTVTSAQKNPTAFYLCASRPSEANTGELFFGEGSRLTVL.

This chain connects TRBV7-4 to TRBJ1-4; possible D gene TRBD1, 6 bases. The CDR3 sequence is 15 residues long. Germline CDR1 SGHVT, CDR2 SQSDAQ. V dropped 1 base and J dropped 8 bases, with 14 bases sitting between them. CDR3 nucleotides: TGTGCCAGCAGCTTAGGGCCAACCACAGGGGAAAAACTGTTTTTT. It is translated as CASSLGPTTGEKLFF.

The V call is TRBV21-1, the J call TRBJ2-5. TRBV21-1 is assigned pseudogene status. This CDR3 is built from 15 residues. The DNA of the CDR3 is TGTGCCAGCAGCAAAAGTGGGGGATGGACAGAGACCCAGTACTTC. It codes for CASSKSGGWTETQYF.

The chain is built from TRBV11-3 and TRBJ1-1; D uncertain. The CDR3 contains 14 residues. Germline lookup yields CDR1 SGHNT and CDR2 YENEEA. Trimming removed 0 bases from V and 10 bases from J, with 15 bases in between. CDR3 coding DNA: TGTGCCAGCAGCTTAGATCAGAGAGGGCGGAGAGCTTTCTTT. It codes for CASSLDQRGRRAFF. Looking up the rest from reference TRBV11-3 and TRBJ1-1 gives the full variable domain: EAGVVQSPRYKIIEKKQPVAFWCNPISGHNTLYWYLQNLGQGPELLIRYENEEAVDDSQLPKDRFSAERLKGVDSTLKIQPAELGDSAVYLCASSLDQRGRRAFFGQGTRLTVV.

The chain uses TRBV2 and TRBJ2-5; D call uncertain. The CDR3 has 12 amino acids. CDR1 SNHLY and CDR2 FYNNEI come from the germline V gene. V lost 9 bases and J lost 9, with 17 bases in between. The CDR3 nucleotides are TGTGCCAGTACTCAGTCCCAAGTGCCCCAGTACTTC. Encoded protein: CASTQSQVPQYF. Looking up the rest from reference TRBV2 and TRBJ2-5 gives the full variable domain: EPEVTQTPSHQVTQMGQEVILRCVPISNHLYFYWYRQILGQKVEFLVSFYNNEISEKSEIFDDQFSVERPDGSNFTLKIRSTKLEDSAMYFCASTQSQVPQYFGPGTRLLVL.

This chain's CDR3 is CASSQQAGSADTQYF. The CDR3, as DNA: TGCGCCAGCAGCCAACAAGCGGGAAGTGCAGATACGCAGTATTTT. The rearrangement joins TRBV4-1 to TRBJ2-3; TRBD2 aligns across 7 bases. The V and J ends lost 2 bases and 4 bases, in that order; junction bases with no gene match: 6. The V gene's germline CDR1 is MGHRA and CDR2 YSYEKL. The CDR3 runs to 15 residues.

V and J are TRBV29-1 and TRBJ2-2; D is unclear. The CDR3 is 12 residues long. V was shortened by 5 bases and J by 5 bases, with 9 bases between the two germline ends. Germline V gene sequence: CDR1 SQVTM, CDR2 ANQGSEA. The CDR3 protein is CSVYPGTGELFF. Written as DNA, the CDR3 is TGCAGCGTTTACCCGGGTACCGGGGAGCTGTTTTTT.

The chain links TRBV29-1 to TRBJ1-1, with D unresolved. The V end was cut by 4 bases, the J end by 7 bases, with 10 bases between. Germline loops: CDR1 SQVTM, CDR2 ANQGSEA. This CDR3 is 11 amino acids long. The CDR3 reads CSVGGTLEAFF. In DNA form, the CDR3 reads TGCAGCGTTGGAGGCACCCTTGAAGCTTTCTTT.

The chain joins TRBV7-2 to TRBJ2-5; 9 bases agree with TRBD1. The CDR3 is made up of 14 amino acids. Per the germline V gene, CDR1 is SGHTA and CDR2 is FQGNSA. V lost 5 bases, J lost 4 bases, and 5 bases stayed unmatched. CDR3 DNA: TGTGCCAGCAGCCCGCGACAGGGGGGAGAGACCCAGTACTTC. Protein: CASSPRQGGETQYF. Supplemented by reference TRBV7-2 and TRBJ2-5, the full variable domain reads GAGVSQSPSNKVTEKGKDVELRCDPISGHTALYWYRQSLGQGLEFLIYFQGNSAPDKSGLPSDRFSAERTGGSVSTLTIQRTQQEDSAVYLCASSPRQGGETQYFGPGTRLLVL.

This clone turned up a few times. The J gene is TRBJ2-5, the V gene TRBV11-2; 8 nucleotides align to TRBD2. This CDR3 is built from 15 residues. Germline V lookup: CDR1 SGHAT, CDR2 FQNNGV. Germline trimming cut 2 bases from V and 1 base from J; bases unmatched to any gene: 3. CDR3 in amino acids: CASSLTSGGQETQYF. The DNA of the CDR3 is TGTGCCAGCAGCTTAACAAGCGGGGGCCAAGAGACCCAGTACTTC. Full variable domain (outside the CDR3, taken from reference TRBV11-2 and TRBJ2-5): EAGVAQSPRYKIIEKRQSVAFWCNPISGHATLYWYQQILGQGPKLLIQFQNNGVVDDSQLPKDRFSAERLKGVDSTLKIQPAKLEDSAVYLCASSLTSGGQETQYFGPGTRLLVL.

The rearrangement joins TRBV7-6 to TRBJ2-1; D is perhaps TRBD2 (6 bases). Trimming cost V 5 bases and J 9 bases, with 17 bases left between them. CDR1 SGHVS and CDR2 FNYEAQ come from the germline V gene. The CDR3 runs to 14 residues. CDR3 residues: CASSQGGSPSEQFF. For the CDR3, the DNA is TGTGCCAGCAGCCAGGGAGGCTCTCCCAGTGAGCAGTTCTTC.

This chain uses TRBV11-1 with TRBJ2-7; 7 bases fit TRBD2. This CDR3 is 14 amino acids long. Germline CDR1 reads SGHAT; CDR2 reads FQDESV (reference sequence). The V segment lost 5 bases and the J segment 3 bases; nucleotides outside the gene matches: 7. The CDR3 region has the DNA TGTGCCAGCAGCAGGGAGGGGATGATCTACGAGCAGTACTTC. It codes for CASSREGMIYEQYF.

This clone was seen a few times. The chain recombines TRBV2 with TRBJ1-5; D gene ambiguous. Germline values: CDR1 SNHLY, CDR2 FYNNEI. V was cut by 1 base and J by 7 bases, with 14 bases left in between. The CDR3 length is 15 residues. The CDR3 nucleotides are TGTGCCAGCAGTGAAGGCAGAGGGCGCACCCAGCCCCAGCATTTT. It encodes CASSEGRGRTQPQHF.

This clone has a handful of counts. In DNA, the CDR3 is TGTGCCAGCGGTAAAATGGGACAGGTGGTGGGCTCCTACGAGCAGTACGTC. Protein: CASGKMGQVVGSYEQYV. This chain links TRBV28 with TRBJ2-7; TRBD1 aligns across 8 bases. This CDR3 has 17 amino acids. Germline CDR1 is MDHEN and CDR2 is SYDVKM. After removal of 8 bases from V and 0 bases from J, the junction contained 15 bases not matched to a gene.

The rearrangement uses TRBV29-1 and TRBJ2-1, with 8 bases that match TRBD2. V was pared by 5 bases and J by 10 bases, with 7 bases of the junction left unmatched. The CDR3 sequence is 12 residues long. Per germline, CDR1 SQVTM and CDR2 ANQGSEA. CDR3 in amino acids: CSVNAGGWEQFF. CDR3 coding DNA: TGCAGCGTTAACGCGGGAGGATGGGAGCAGTTCTTC.

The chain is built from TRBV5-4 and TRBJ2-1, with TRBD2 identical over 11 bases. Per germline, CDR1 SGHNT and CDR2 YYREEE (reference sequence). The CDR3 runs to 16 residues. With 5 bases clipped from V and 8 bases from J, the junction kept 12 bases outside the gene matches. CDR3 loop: CASRPTGTSGSHEQFF. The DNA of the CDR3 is TGTGCCAGCAGACCGACCGGGACTAGCGGATCCCATGAGCAGTTCTTC.

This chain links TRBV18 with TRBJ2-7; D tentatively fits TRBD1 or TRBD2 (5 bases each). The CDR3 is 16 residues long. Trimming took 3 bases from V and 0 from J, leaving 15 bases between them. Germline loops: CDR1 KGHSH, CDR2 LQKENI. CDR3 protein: CASSPWGGSSSYEQYF. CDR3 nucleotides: TGTGCCAGCTCACCTTGGGGCGGGTCGAGCTCCTACGAGCAGTACTTC.

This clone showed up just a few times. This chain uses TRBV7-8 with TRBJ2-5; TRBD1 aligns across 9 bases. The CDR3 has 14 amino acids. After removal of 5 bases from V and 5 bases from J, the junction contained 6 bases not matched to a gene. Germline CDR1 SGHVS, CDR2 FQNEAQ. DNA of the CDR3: TGTGCCAGCAGCCCAGGGACAGGGCAGGAGACCCAGTACTTC. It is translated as CASSPGTGQETQYF.

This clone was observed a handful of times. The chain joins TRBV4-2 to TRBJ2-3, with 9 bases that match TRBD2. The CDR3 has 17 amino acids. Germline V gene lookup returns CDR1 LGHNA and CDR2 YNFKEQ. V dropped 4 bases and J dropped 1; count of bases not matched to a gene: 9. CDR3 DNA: TGTGCCAGCAGCCTCTCTCTTCGGACTAGCGGCACAGATACGCAGTATTTT. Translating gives CASSLSLRTSGTDTQYF.